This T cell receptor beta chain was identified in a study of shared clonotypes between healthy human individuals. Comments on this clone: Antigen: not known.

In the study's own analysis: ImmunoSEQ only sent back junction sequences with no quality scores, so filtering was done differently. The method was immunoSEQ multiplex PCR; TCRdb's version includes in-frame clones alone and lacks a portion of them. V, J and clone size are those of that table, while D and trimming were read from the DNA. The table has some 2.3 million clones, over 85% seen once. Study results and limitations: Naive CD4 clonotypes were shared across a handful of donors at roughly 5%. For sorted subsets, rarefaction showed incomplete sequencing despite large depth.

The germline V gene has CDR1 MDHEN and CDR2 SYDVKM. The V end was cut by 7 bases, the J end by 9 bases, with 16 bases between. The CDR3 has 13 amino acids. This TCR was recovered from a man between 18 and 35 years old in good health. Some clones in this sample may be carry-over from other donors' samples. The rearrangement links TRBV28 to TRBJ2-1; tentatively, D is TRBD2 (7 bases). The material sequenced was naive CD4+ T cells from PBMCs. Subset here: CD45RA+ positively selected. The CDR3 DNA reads TGTGCCAGCACCCCCCGGGGGGCAGGTGAGCAGTTCTTC. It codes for CASTPRGAGEQFF.